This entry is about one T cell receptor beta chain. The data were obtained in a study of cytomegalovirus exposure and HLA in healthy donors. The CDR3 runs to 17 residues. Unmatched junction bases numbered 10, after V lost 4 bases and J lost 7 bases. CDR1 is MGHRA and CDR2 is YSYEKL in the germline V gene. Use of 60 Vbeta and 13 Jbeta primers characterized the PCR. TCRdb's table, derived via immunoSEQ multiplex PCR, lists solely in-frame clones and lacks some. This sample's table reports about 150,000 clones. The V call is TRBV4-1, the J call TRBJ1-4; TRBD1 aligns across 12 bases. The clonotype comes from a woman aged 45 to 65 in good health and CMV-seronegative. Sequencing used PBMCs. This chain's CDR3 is CASSLNAGQGASEKLFF. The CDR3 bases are TGCGCCAGCAGCCTGAATGCGGGACAGGGGGCGAGTGAAAAACTGTTTTTT.